This T cell receptor (beta chain) was recovered during a study of identical twins. This clonotype was detected only a few times. Its target is unknown. Unique molecular identifiers were present on the cDNA, and a universal primer site came from template switching. TCRdb re-called the 5' RACE reads through MiXCR, storing one row per CDR3 protein. The data show approximately 220,000 distinct CDR3 sequences, around 9.6% seen once. All of the donors were Caucasians in good health. This CDR3 spans 16 amino acids. Germline loops: CDR1 MGHDK, CDR2 SYGVNS. The V and J ends lost 2 bases and 0 bases, in that order; junction bases with no gene match: 3. The study, taken as a whole, reports: Abundant beta clonotypes from cord blood had fewer insertions, unlike memory repertoires, which showed none. Rather than following the same donors, the conclusions depended on cross-sectional statistical analysis.

The chain uses TRBV25-1 and TRBJ2-1, with 8 positions matching TRBD1. The sample consisted of memory (CD45RO+) T cells sorted from blood. This receptor was taken from a woman aged 18-29 years in good health. The CDR3 nucleotides read TGTGCCAGCAGTGAAGACAGGGGAAGCTCCTACAATGAGCAGTTCTTC. This gives the protein CASSEDRGSSYNEQFF.